This record covers a single T cell receptor beta chain. Germline V gene sequence: CDR1 MGHRA, CDR2 YSYEKL. V shed 3 bases and J shed 4 bases, with 12 bases lying between them. The CDR3 spans 14 residues. The second PCR ran about 6 to 12 cycles with a sample-barcoded 5' primer and J-beta primers. MiXCR, run by TCRdb on the 5' RACE reads, gives a single entry per CDR3 protein. The profile shows around 1,800,000 distinct CDR3 sequences, approximately 39% of them singletons. This specimen belongs to a study of blood T cells in healthy people across ages. The sequence derives from a human donor in good health. The J gene is TRBJ1-2, the V gene TRBV4-1; D uncertain. The material sequenced was blood. CDR3 bases: TGCGCCAGCAGCCAGGGAGCAGCGTTCTATGGCTACACCTTC. As protein: CASSQGAAFYGYTF.